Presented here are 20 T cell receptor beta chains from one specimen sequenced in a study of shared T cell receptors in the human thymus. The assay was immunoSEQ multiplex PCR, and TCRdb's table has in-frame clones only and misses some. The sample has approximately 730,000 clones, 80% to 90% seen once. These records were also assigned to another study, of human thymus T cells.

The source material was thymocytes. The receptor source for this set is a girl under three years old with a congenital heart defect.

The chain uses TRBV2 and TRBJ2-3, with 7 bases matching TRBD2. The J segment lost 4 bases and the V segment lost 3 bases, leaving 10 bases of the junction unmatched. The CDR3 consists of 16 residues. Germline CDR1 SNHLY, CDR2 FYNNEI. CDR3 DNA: TGTGCCAGCAGTGATCTAACCCGGGAGGCCCCAGATACGCAGTATTTT. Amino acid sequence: CASSDLTREAPDTQYF.

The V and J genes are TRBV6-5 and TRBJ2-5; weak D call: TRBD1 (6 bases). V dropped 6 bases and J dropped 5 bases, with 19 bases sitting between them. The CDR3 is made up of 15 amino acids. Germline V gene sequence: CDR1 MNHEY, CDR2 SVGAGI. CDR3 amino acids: CASRPSHTRGETQYF. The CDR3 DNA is TGTGCCAGCAGACCGTCACATACTAGGGGGGAGACCCAGTACTTC.

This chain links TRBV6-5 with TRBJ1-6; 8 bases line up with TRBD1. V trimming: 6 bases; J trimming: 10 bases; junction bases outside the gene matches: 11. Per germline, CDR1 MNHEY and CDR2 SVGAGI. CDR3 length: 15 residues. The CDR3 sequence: CASRSIGTGGSPLHF. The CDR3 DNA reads TGTGCCAGCAGGTCTATTGGGACAGGAGGCTCACCCCTCCACTTT.

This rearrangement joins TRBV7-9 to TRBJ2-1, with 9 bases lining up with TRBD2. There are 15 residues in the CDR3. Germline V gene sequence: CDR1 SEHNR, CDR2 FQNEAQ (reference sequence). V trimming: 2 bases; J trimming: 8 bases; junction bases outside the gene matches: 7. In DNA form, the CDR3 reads TGTGCCAGCAGCTTACTAGCGGGGCGATGGGATGAGCAGTTCTTC. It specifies CASSLLAGRWDEQFF. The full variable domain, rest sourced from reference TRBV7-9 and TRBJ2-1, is DTGVSQNPRHKITKRGQNVTFRCDPISEHNRLYWYRQTLGQGPEFLTYFQNEAQLEKSRLLSDRFSAERPKGSFSTLEIQRTEQGDSAMYLCASSLLAGRWDEQFFGPGTRLTVL.

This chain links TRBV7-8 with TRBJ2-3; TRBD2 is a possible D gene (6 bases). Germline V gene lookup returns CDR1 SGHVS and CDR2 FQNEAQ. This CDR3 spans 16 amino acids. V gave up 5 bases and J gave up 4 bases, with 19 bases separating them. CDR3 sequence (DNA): TGTGCCAGCAGCCTAACGGTGGGAGGTTCCGCAGATACGCAGTATTTT. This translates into CASSLTVGGSADTQYF.

The CDR3 region is CASSLVPVRGARGTEAFF. DNA of the CDR3: TGTGCCAGCAGCTTAGTGCCAGTCAGGGGGGCGAGGGGCACTGAAGCTTTCTTT. The chain carries TRBV7-9 and TRBJ1-1, with 7 bases lining up with TRBD1. This CDR3 region has 18 residues. CDR1 is SEHNR and CDR2 is FQNEAQ in the germline V gene (reference sequence). The V and J ends lost 1 base and 4 bases, in that order; junction bases with no gene match: 15. Full variable domain (missing parts from reference TRBV7-9 and TRBJ1-1): DTGVSQNPRHKITKRGQNVTFRCDPISEHNRLYWYRQTLGQGPEFLTYFQNEAQLEKSRLLSDRFSAERPKGSFSTLEIQRTEQGDSAMYLCASSLVPVRGARGTEAFFGQGTRLTVV.

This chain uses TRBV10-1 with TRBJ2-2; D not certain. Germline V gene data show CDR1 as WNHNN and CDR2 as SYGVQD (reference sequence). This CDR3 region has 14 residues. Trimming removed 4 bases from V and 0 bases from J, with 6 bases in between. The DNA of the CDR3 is TGCGCCAGCAGTGGACATACGAACACCGGGGAGCTGTTTTTT. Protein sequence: CASSGHTNTGELFF.

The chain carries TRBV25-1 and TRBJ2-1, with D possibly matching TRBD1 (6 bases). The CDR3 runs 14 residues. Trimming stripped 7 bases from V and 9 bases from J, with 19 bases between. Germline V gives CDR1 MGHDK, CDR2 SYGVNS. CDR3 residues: CASTTRGKLSEQFF. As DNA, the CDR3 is TGTGCCAGCACGACCAGGGGCAAATTAAGTGAGCAGTTCTTC.

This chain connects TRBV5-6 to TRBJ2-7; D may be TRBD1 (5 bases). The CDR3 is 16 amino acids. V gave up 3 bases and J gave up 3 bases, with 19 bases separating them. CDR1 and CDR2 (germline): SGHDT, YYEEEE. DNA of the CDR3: TGTGCCAGCAGCTCAAACCCAGGGAAATTTCTCTACGAGCAGTACTTC. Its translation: CASSSNPGKFLYEQYF.

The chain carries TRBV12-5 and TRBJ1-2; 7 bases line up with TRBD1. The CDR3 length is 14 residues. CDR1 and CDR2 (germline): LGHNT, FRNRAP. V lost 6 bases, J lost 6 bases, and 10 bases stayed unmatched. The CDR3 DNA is TGTGCTAGTGGCCGGAGGGACAGCTCGCATGGCTACACCTTC. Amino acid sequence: CASGRRDSSHGYTF. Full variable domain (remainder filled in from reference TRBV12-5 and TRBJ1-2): DARVTQTPRHKVTEMGQEVTMRCQPILGHNTVFWYRQTMMQGLELLAYFRNRAPLDDSGMPKDRFSAEMPDATLATLKIQPSEPRDSAVYFCASGRRDSSHGYTFGSGTRLTVV.

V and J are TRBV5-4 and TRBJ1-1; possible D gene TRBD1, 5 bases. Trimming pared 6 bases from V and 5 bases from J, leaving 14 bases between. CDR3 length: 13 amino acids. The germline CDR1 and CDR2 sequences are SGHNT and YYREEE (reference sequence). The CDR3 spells CASTPSGTTEAFF. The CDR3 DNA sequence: TGTGCCAGCACCCCTAGCGGGACTACTGAAGCTTTCTTT.

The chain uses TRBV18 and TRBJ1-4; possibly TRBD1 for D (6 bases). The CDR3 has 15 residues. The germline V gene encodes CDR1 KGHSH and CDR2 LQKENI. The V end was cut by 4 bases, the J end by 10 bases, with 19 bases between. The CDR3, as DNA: TGTGCCAGCTCACGGTCAGGGGAAAGATTAGTAAAACTGTTTTTT. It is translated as CASSRSGERLVKLFF.

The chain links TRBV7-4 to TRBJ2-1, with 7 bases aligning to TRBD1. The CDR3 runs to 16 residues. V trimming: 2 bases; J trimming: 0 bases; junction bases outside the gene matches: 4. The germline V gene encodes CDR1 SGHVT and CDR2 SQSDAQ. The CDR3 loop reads CASSLRGRPSYNEQFF. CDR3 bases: TGTGCCAGCAGCTTAAGGGGGCGCCCCTCCTACAATGAGCAGTTCTTC.

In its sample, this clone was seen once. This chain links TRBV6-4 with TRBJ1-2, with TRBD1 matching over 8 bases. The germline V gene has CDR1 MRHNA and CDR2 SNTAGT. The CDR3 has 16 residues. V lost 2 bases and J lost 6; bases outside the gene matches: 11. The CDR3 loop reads CASSDGRTGLLDGYTF. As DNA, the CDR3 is TGTGCCAGCAGTGACGGTCGGACAGGGTTATTGGATGGCTACACCTTC.

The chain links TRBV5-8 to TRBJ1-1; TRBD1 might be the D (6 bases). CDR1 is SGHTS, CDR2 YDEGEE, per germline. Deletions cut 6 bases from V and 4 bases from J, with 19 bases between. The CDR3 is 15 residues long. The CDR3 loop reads CASTRRGGVFTEAFF. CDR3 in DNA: TGTGCCAGCACTCGACGGGGGGGCGTATTCACTGAAGCTTTCTTT.

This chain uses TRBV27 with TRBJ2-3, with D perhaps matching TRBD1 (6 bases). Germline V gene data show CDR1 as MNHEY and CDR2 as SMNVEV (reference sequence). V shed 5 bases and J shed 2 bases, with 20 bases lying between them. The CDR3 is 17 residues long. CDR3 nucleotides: TGTGCCAGCAGTCTCCGAATAATAGGGACAAACACAGATACGCAGTATTTT. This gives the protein CASSLRIIGTNTDTQYF.

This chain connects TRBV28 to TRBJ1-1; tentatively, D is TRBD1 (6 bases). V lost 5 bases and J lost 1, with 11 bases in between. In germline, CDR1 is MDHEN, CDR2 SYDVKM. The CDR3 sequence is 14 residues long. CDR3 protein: CASSLQGPNTEAFF. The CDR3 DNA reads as TGTGCCAGCAGTCTTCAGGGGCCGAACACTGAAGCTTTCTTT.

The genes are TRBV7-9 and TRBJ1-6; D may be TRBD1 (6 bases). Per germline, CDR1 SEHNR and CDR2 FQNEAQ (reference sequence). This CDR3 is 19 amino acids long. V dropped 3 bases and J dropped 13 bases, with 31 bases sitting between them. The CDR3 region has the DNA TGTGCCAGCAGCTTGTGGGAGACAGGCTGGGACGTTGGGCCCATGCCCCTCCACTTT. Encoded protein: CASSLWETGWDVGPMPLHF. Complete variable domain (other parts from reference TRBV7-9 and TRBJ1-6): DTGVSQNPRHKITKRGQNVTFRCDPISEHNRLYWYRQTLGQGPEFLTYFQNEAQLEKSRLLSDRFSAERPKGSFSTLEIQRTEQGDSAMYLCASSLWETGWDVGPMPLHFGNGTRLTVT.

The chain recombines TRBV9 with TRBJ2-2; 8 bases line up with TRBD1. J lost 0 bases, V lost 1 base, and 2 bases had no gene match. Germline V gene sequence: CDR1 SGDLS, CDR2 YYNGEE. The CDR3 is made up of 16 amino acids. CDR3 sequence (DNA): TGTGCCAGCAGCGTATACAGGGGGACGAACACCGGGGAGCTGTTTTTT. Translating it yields CASSVYRGTNTGELFF.

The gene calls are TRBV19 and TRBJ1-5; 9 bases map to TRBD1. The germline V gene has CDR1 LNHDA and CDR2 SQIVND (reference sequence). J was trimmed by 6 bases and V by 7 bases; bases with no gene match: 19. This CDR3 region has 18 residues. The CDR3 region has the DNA TGTGCCAGTAAGGGTTCCGGGACAGGGACCACGGCTAGTCAGCCCCAGCATTTT. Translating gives CASKGSGTGTTASQPQHF.